These 10 T cell receptor beta chains were all obtained from the same sample, sequenced in a study of control samples from healthy donors and cancer patients. Using immunoSEQ multiplex PCR, the repertoire was profiled, and TCRdb retains in-frame clones only, with some absent. This table has tens of thousands of clones, 65% to 80% appearing once. The source material was PBMCs. The receptors come from a man aged 60 to 69 with head and neck cancer.

This chain joins TRBV12-3 or TRBV12-4 and TRBJ2-7; D may be TRBD1 or TRBD2 (5 bases each). Deletions cut 5 bases from V and 2 bases from J, with 10 bases between. This CDR3 has 13 residues. The CDR3 DNA follows: TGTGCCAGCAGTCGAGGGGAAACCTACGAGCAGTACTTC. Its protein is CASSRGETYEQYF.

The chain employs TRBV6-5 and TRBJ2-7; 7 nucleotides agree with TRBD1. Germline lookup yields CDR1 MNHEY and CDR2 SVGAGI. V lost 7 bases and J lost 2; bases outside the gene matches: 11. The CDR3 sequence is 15 residues long. This CDR3 reads CASTQTGRPPYEQYF. In DNA, the CDR3 is TGTGCCAGCACCCAGACAGGGCGACCCCCCTACGAGCAGTACTTC.

The rearrangement links TRBV5-1 to TRBJ1-1, with 7 positions matching TRBD1. The germline gives CDR1 SGHRS, CDR2 YFSETQ. The CDR3 runs 16 residues. The ends lost 0 bases at V and 4 bases at J; junction bases unmatched: 9. CDR3 sequence (DNA): TGCGCCAGCAGCTTGGAGGCAGGGGGGCTAGGCACTGAAGCTTTCTTT. This translates into CASSLEAGGLGTEAFF.

J is TRBJ2-2 and V is TRBV5-5; D not certain. Germline V lookup: CDR1 SGHKS, CDR2 YYEKEE (reference sequence). The length of the CDR3 is 16 residues. Trimming removed 0 bases at V and 1 base at J, with 10 bases between. In DNA, the CDR3 is TGTGCCAGCAGCTTGGTTGTGGGCTGGAACACCGGGGAGCTGTTTTTT. Translation: CASSLVVGWNTGELFF.

V and J are TRBV4-3 and TRBJ2-5, with a tentative D call TRBD2 (5 bases). Trimming took off 0 bases at V and 5 bases at J, with 10 bases between the two ends. The germline CDR1 and CDR2 sequences are LGHNA and YSLEER. The length of the CDR3 is 14 residues. Here the CDR3 reads CASSQEEVGETQYF. The CDR3 bases are TGCGCCAGCAGCCAAGAGGAGGTCGGGGAGACCCAGTACTTC.

The V gene is TRBV11-2, the J gene TRBJ2-3; TRBD1 agrees at 8 bases. The germline V gene has CDR1 SGHAT and CDR2 FQNNGV. The CDR3 runs to 16 residues. Losses at the gene ends were 4 bases for V and 3 bases for J; bases not matched to a gene: 9. For the CDR3, the DNA is TGTGCCAGCAGCTCCCAACCTAGGACAGGGACAGATACGCAGTATTTT. Translation: CASSSQPRTGTDTQYF.

The table lists this clone with a count of one. The rearrangement joins TRBV15 to TRBJ1-2; no firm D call. Trimming took 2 bases from V and 7 from J, leaving 14 bases between them. This CDR3 has 14 residues. Looked up from germline, CDR1 is LNHNV and CDR2 is YYDKDF (reference sequence). The chain's CDR3 is CATSRIDIGVGYTF. In DNA, the CDR3 is TGTGCCACCAGCAGAATAGACATCGGGGTTGGCTACACCTTC.

V is TRBV7-2 and J is TRBJ2-7, with D perhaps matching TRBD1 (6 bases). V was pared by 4 bases and J by 3 bases, with 10 bases between. The CDR3 is made up of 13 amino acids. The germline V gene encodes CDR1 SGHTA and CDR2 FQGNSA. The CDR3 here is CASSWNRVYEQYF. The CDR3 region has the DNA TGTGCCAGCAGCTGGAACAGGGTCTACGAGCAGTACTTC.

The V gene is TRBV24-1, the J gene TRBJ2-6; 7 nucleotides match TRBD1. The V segment lost 4 bases and the J segment 2 bases; nucleotides outside the gene matches: 13. The CDR3 loop spans 19 amino acids. CDR1 and CDR2 from the germline V gene are KGHDR and SFDVKD. CDR3 region: CATSESSITGVAGANVLTF. CDR3 coding DNA: TGTGCCACCAGTGAATCGTCAATCACAGGGGTGGCTGGGGCCAACGTCCTGACTTTC.

This clone was seen once. This chain joins TRBV10-1 and TRBJ2-1; D remains unclear. The V and J ends lost 4 bases and 6 bases respectively, with 10 bases between them. Germline-derived CDR1 and CDR2 are WNHNN and SYGVQD (reference sequence). The CDR3 loop spans 13 amino acids. In DNA form, the CDR3 reads TGCGCCAGCAGTGTGGTACGTGGCAATGAGCAGTTCTTC. Translation: CASSVVRGNEQFF.